This is a list of T cell receptor beta chains from one sample in a study of T cells in Graves' hyperthyroidism and ophthalmopathy. TCRdb reanalysed the multiplex PCR reads using MiXCR and keeps one entry per CDR3 protein. Among more than 150,000 distinct CDR3 sequences, about a sixth were seen once, and the ten largest hold roughly 32%. What was sequenced was blood. Every receptor here comes from a woman in her fifties or sixties with Graves' hyperthyroidism. CDR3s include the opening cysteine and the closing phenylalanine or tryptophan. Each record gives: J gene, V gene, clone size, D gene, CDR3 DNA, CDR3 protein. D genes are given only for firm matches. Not all rows give a size; the values are once, few, many and, for expanded clones, a class.

j_call: TRBJ2-3
v_call: TRBV6-4
clone_size: NA
d_call: TRBD2
cdr3_nt: TGTGCCAGCAGACCTCGTAGCGGGGGGAGCACAGATACGCAGTATTTT
cdr3_aa: CASRPRSGGSTDTQYF

j_call: TRBJ1-1
v_call: TRBV6-2/TRBV6-3
clone_size: many
d_call: NA
cdr3_nt: TGTGCCAGCAGTGCTCTCGGGTTGAACACTGAAGCTTTCTTT
cdr3_aa: CASSALGLNTEAFF

j_call: TRBJ2-1
v_call: TRBV12-3/TRBV12-4
clone_size: NA
d_call: NA
cdr3_nt: TGTGCCAGCAGTTTAGGATATGAGCAGTTCTTC
cdr3_aa: CASSLGYEQFF

j_call: TRBJ2-5
v_call: TRBV28
clone_size: many
d_call: TRBD2
cdr3_nt: TGTGCCAGCAGCTCCCCGGCTAGCGGGGGGGCGGGGTTAGGGGAGACCCAGTACTTC
cdr3_aa: CASSSPASGGAGLGETQYF

j_call: TRBJ1-4
v_call: TRBV5-1
clone_size: few
d_call: TRBD1
cdr3_nt: TGCGCCAGCAGCTTGGAAGGACAGGTCATCACTAATGAAAAACTGTTTTTT
cdr3_aa: CASSLEGQVITNEKLFF

j_call: TRBJ1-5
v_call: TRBV7-2
clone_size: many
d_call: NA
cdr3_nt: TGTGCCAGCAGCTTAGGAATGACTAATCCCTATCAGCCCCAGCATTTT
cdr3_aa: CASSLGMTNPYQPQHF

j_call: TRBJ1-2
v_call: TRBV6-1
clone_size: many
d_call: TRBD1
cdr3_nt: TGTGCCAGCAGTGAGCGGGACAGGGCGGGTGGCTACACCTTC
cdr3_aa: CASSERDRAGGYTF

j_call: TRBJ1-2
v_call: TRBV10-3
clone_size: many
d_call: TRBD1
cdr3_nt: TGTGCCATCGGAAGGACAGGGTCCTTACATGGCTACACCTTC
cdr3_aa: CAIGRTGSLHGYTF

j_call: TRBJ2-3
v_call: TRBV3-1
clone_size: many
d_call: TRBD2
cdr3_nt: TGTGCCAGCAGCCCTTTGAGCGGGGGGGGCACAGATACGCAGTATTTT
cdr3_aa: CASSPLSGGGTDTQYF

j_call: TRBJ1-1
v_call: TRBV2
clone_size: NA
d_call: NA
cdr3_nt: TGTGCCAGCAGTGAAGCGCTCTTATCGTCTCGGTCAGAAGCTTTCTTT
cdr3_aa: CASSEALLSSRSEAFF

j_call: TRBJ1-4
v_call: TRBV12-3/TRBV12-4
clone_size: many
d_call: NA
cdr3_nt: TGTGCCAGCAGTCTACAGGGATACGTCCCGGAAAAACTGTTTTTT
cdr3_aa: CASSLQGYVPEKLFF

j_call: TRBJ2-7
v_call: TRBV15
clone_size: many
d_call: NA
cdr3_nt: TGTGCCACCAGCAGAGTTGGGGAGCACGAGCAGTACTTC
cdr3_aa: CATSRVGEHEQYF

j_call: TRBJ2-7
v_call: TRBV24-1
clone_size: few
d_call: NA
cdr3_nt: TGTGCCACCAGTGAACCTAACAGGAACGAGCAGTACTTC
cdr3_aa: CATSEPNRNEQYF

j_call: TRBJ1-3
v_call: TRBV19
clone_size: NA
d_call: NA
cdr3_nt: TGTGCCAGTAGTCAGGTGGCAGTACCTGGAAACACCATATATTTT
cdr3_aa: CASSQVAVPGNTIYF

j_call: TRBJ1-1
v_call: TRBV4-1
clone_size: few
d_call: NA
cdr3_nt: TGCGCCAGCAGCCCTCCTGGGTCGGCCGCGAACACTGAAGCTTTCTTT
cdr3_aa: CASSPPGSAANTEAFF

j_call: TRBJ2-1
v_call: TRBV6-1
clone_size: many
d_call: TRBD1
cdr3_nt: TGTGCCAGCAAAAAAGGGGGCGCTTTGGGATACAATGAGCAGTTCTTC
cdr3_aa: CASKKGGALGYNEQFF

j_call: TRBJ2-7
v_call: TRBV6-1
clone_size: many
d_call: TRBD1
cdr3_nt: TGTGCCAGCAGTAGTATTGGGACAGGGTATTCCGAGCAGTACTTC
cdr3_aa: CASSSIGTGYSEQYF

j_call: TRBJ2-5
v_call: TRBV7-7
clone_size: NA
d_call: NA
cdr3_nt: TGTGCTAGCAGCCCCCAGGGGTTCGGGGAGACCCAGTACTTC
cdr3_aa: CASSPQGFGETQYF

j_call: TRBJ1-1
v_call: TRBV19
clone_size: many
d_call: NA
cdr3_nt: TGTGCCGCAGTGGGGGAGGCCGAAGCTTTCTTT
cdr3_aa: CAAVGEAEAFF

j_call: TRBJ2-2
v_call: TRBV4-2
clone_size: once
d_call: TRBD2
cdr3_nt: TGTGCCAGCAGCCATCCCATCAATAGCGGGGGGGCCGCCGGGGAGCTGTTTTTT
cdr3_aa: CASSHPINSGGAAGELFF

j_call: TRBJ1-2
v_call: TRBV7-9
clone_size: many
d_call: NA
cdr3_nt: TGTGCCACCCGTCGGGGATCTCTCTCTAATGGCTACACCTTC
cdr3_aa: CATRRGSLSNGYTF

j_call: TRBJ2-3
v_call: TRBV11-1
clone_size: many
d_call: NA
cdr3_nt: TGTGCCAGCAGCCGCGACAGGTGGGGACTGGATACGCAGTATTTT
cdr3_aa: CASSRDRWGLDTQYF

j_call: TRBJ1-2
v_call: TRBV6-6
clone_size: many
d_call: NA
cdr3_nt: TGTGCCAGCAGTTACTCGACGCCGGGGCAGGCCTATGGCTACACCTTC
cdr3_aa: CASSYSTPGQAYGYTF

j_call: TRBJ1-4
v_call: TRBV7-9
clone_size: NA
d_call: NA
cdr3_nt: TGTGCCAGCAGCTTAGTAGGGTCAGGGCGTAATGAAAAACTGTTTTTT
cdr3_aa: CASSLVGSGRNEKLFF

j_call: TRBJ2-7
v_call: TRBV28
clone_size: many
d_call: NA
cdr3_nt: TGTGCCAGCAGTTTGAGGGGGGGCGGCTACGAGCAGTACTTC
cdr3_aa: CASSLRGGGYEQYF

j_call: TRBJ2-1
v_call: TRBV5-1
clone_size: many
d_call: TRBD2
cdr3_nt: TGCGCCAGCAGCTTGGTGGGGGGGTCCAATGAGCAGTTCTTC
cdr3_aa: CASSLVGGSNEQFF

j_call: TRBJ1-1
v_call: TRBV5-4
clone_size: NA
d_call: NA
cdr3_nt: TGTGCCAGCAGCTTGGTCCCCGAGCTCGAAGCTTTCTTT
cdr3_aa: CASSLVPELEAFF

j_call: TRBJ1-1
v_call: TRBV27
clone_size: NA
d_call: NA
cdr3_nt: TGTGCCAGCAGTCGGCCAGGGTCGTTCACTGAAGCTTTCTTT
cdr3_aa: CASSRPGSFTEAFF

j_call: TRBJ1-5
v_call: TRBV7-2
clone_size: NA
d_call: TRBD1
cdr3_nt: TGTGCCAGCAGCCCCAGGGGGGGGGGCAATCAGCCCCAGCATTTT
cdr3_aa: CASSPRGGGNQPQHF

j_call: TRBJ2-7
v_call: TRBV27
clone_size: many
d_call: TRBD2
cdr3_nt: TGTGCCAGCAAGCTAGCGGGGGACCCTTCTTACGAGCAGTACTTC
cdr3_aa: CASKLAGDPSYEQYF

j_call: TRBJ1-2
v_call: TRBV27
clone_size: many
d_call: NA
cdr3_nt: TGTGCCAGCAGGGACAGAGTTTTTGGCTACACCTTC
cdr3_aa: CASRDRVFGYTF

j_call: TRBJ2-7
v_call: TRBV7-2
clone_size: many
d_call: TRBD1
cdr3_nt: TGTGCCAGCGCTCAGGACAGGGGTAGCCACGAGCAGTACTTC
cdr3_aa: CASAQDRGSHEQYF

j_call: TRBJ1-5
v_call: TRBV6-1
clone_size: many
d_call: TRBD1
cdr3_nt: TGTGCCAGCAGTTACAGAGGTGGACAGGGGAATCAGCCCCAGCATTTT
cdr3_aa: CASSYRGGQGNQPQHF

j_call: TRBJ1-2
v_call: TRBV3-1
clone_size: NA
d_call: TRBD1
cdr3_nt: TGTGCCAGCAGTAGGGGGCTTGAGAGCTATGGCTACACCTTC
cdr3_aa: CASSRGLESYGYTF

j_call: TRBJ2-7
v_call: TRBV28
clone_size: many
d_call: NA
cdr3_nt: TGTGCCAGCAGCCACCTAGGACAGTACGAGCAGTACTTC
cdr3_aa: CASSHLGQYEQYF

j_call: TRBJ2-7
v_call: TRBV12-3/TRBV12-4
clone_size: many
d_call: NA
cdr3_nt: TGTGCCAGCAGCGCAGGGATTGGCGAGCAGTACTTC
cdr3_aa: CASSAGIGEQYF

j_call: TRBJ1-1
v_call: TRBV11-1
clone_size: many
d_call: TRBD1
cdr3_nt: TGTGCCAGCAGCTTGGGACAGGGGGACCGTTCGGCTTTCTTT
cdr3_aa: CASSLGQGDRSAFF

j_call: TRBJ1-6
v_call: TRBV12-3/TRBV12-4
clone_size: many
d_call: NA
cdr3_nt: TGTGCCAGCAGCCTCGGGGGGGCTAAGAATTCACCCCTCCACTTT
cdr3_aa: CASSLGGAKNSPLHF

j_call: TRBJ2-4
v_call: TRBV18
clone_size: few
d_call: TRBD2
cdr3_nt: TGTGCCAGCTCACCACGGGGTAGCGGGAACATTCAGTACTTC
cdr3_aa: CASSPRGSGNIQYF

j_call: TRBJ2-1
v_call: TRBV12-3/TRBV12-4
clone_size: NA
d_call: TRBD2
cdr3_nt: TGTGCCAGCACTGGCGGGAGACACAATGAGCAGTTCTTC
cdr3_aa: CASTGGRHNEQFF

j_call: TRBJ1-4
v_call: TRBV2
clone_size: many
d_call: NA
cdr3_nt: TGTGCCAGCAGGAGGAGGATGGGAACTAATGAAAAACTGTTTTTT
cdr3_aa: CASRRRMGTNEKLFF

j_call: TRBJ1-4
v_call: TRBV6-1
clone_size: NA
d_call: TRBD1
cdr3_nt: TGTGCCAGCAGTGAAGGACAGGGGAATGAAAAACTGTTTTTT
cdr3_aa: CASSEGQGNEKLFF

j_call: TRBJ2-3
v_call: TRBV27
clone_size: NA
d_call: NA
cdr3_nt: TGTGCCAGCAGTCGGCTGTCAGAAACTGGGGATACGCAGTATTTT
cdr3_aa: CASSRLSETGDTQYF

j_call: TRBJ2-7
v_call: TRBV12-3/TRBV12-4
clone_size: many
d_call: TRBD2
cdr3_nt: TGTGCCAGCAGCTCTACCGGACTAGCGGGGGGGTTATCCTACGAGCAGTACTTC
cdr3_aa: CASSSTGLAGGLSYEQYF

j_call: TRBJ1-1
v_call: TRBV2
clone_size: many
d_call: NA
cdr3_nt: TGTGCCATTACGGACAGAACGAACACTGAAGCTTTCTTT
cdr3_aa: CAITDRTNTEAFF

j_call: TRBJ1-2
v_call: TRBV28
clone_size: NA
d_call: TRBD1
cdr3_nt: TGTGCCAGCAGGCCGACGGGACAGAACTATGGCTACACCTTC
cdr3_aa: CASRPTGQNYGYTF

j_call: TRBJ2-7
v_call: TRBV5-6
clone_size: many
d_call: TRBD1
cdr3_nt: TGTGCCAGCAGCGCTGACCTGACAGGGGGTACCTACGAGCAGTACTTC
cdr3_aa: CASSADLTGGTYEQYF

j_call: TRBJ1-4
v_call: TRBV27
clone_size: many
d_call: NA
cdr3_nt: TGTGCCAGCAGGGGCCTTGATACAACTAATGAAAAACTGTTTTTT
cdr3_aa: CASRGLDTTNEKLFF

j_call: TRBJ1-1
v_call: TRBV7-8
clone_size: many
d_call: TRBD1
cdr3_nt: TGTGCCAGCAGCTGGACAGGGAGCACTGAAGCTTTCTTT
cdr3_aa: CASSWTGSTEAFF

j_call: TRBJ1-2
v_call: TRBV3-1
clone_size: many
d_call: TRBD1
cdr3_nt: TGTGCCAGCAGCCTTCGACAGGGACACTATGGCTACACCTTC
cdr3_aa: CASSLRQGHYGYTF

j_call: TRBJ1-6
v_call: TRBV3-1
clone_size: NA
d_call: TRBD1
cdr3_nt: TGTGCCAGCAGCCCGGGACAGGGAAGATCACCCCTCCACTTT
cdr3_aa: CASSPGQGRSPLHF

j_call: TRBJ1-1
v_call: TRBV9
clone_size: many
d_call: TRBD1
cdr3_nt: TGTGCCAGCAGCGTTGGGATAGAAACGACAGGGCGCACTGAAGCTTTCTTT
cdr3_aa: CASSVGIETTGRTEAFF

j_call: TRBJ2-7
v_call: TRBV5-4
clone_size: NA
d_call: TRBD1
cdr3_nt: TGTGCCAGCACCCAGGGACAGGGGGCTTACTACGAGCAGTACTTC
cdr3_aa: CASTQGQGAYYEQYF

j_call: TRBJ2-2
v_call: TRBV2
clone_size: many
d_call: TRBD1
cdr3_nt: TGTGCCAGCAGGGAGACAGGGGGCTCCGGGGAGCTGTTTTTT
cdr3_aa: CASRETGGSGELFF

j_call: TRBJ2-2
v_call: TRBV24-1
clone_size: many
d_call: TRBD1
cdr3_nt: TGTGCCACCAGTGAAGGGACAGGGGTGAGCACCGGGGAGCTGTTTTTT
cdr3_aa: CATSEGTGVSTGELFF

j_call: TRBJ2-1
v_call: TRBV20-1
clone_size: many
d_call: NA
cdr3_nt: TGCAGTGCCCCGATGGGCGGCGGTAGGGACAATGAGCAGTTCTTC
cdr3_aa: CSAPMGGGRDNEQFF

j_call: TRBJ2-3
v_call: TRBV7-8
clone_size: many
d_call: NA
cdr3_nt: TGTGCCAGCAGCTTAGAGCTGATCGGGGGACCTAGCACAGATACGCAGTATTTT
cdr3_aa: CASSLELIGGPSTDTQYF

j_call: TRBJ2-3
v_call: TRBV5-1
clone_size: many
d_call: NA
cdr3_nt: TGCGCCAGCAGCTTGCCTAGCACAGATACGCAGTATTTT
cdr3_aa: CASSLPSTDTQYF